Sequencing of this TCR beta chain was carried out in a study of blood T cell repertoires in COVID-19. Germline V gives CDR1 MNHEY, CDR2 SVGAGI. The junction had 14 bases not matched to a gene; V was cut back by 6 bases and J by 7 bases. The CDR3 runs 15 residues. Profiled with immunoSEQ multiplex PCR; TCRdb holds only in-frame clones, not every one. Found here are about 210,000 clones, approximately 81% of them singletons; the top ten hold about 10%. What was sequenced was peripheral blood. This rearrangement joins TRBV6-5 to TRBJ2-7; 8 positions agree with TRBD1. This sequence originates from an elderly woman with COVID-19, enrolled during active disease. CDR3 nucleotide sequence: TGTGCCAGCAGAACCCTCGGACAGGGAACGAGGGAGCAGTACGTC. This gives the protein CASRTLGQGTREQYV.